These 17 T cell receptor beta chains were sequenced from one sample in a study of T cells in Graves' hyperthyroidism and ophthalmopathy. It was RNA transcripts that yielded the amplified TCR beta CDR3 regions. An initial round of RT-PCR targeting the TCR CDR3 relied on the HTBI primer set. TCRdb itself ran the multiplex PCR reads through MiXCR, one entry per CDR3 protein. The table includes about 640,000 distinct CDR3 sequences, around 20% detected once. Sequenced: blood. These receptors came from a man aged 25 to 45 with Graves' ophthalmopathy.

The chain joins TRBV4-1 to TRBJ2-2; D remains unclear. The CDR3 runs 17 residues. Between the trimmed V and J ends, which lost 1 base and 0 bases, there was a span of 12 bases. Germline loops: CDR1 MGHRA, CDR2 YSYEKL. The CDR3: CASSQGPLHPNTGELFF. The CDR3 nucleotides read TGCGCCAGCAGCCAAGGCCCCCTCCACCCGAACACCGGGGAGCTGTTTTTT.

This chain joins TRBV28 and TRBJ2-7; D perhaps matches TRBD1 (6 bases). This CDR3 comprises 16 residues. Trimming shortened V by 5 bases and J by 0 bases, and 17 bases separated the two germline ends. Germline CDR1 reads MDHEN; CDR2 reads SYDVKM. The CDR3 nucleotides are TGTGCCAGCAGTCGGGGTACAGGGTTAAGCTCCTACGAGCAGTACTTC. This gives the protein CASSRGTGLSSYEQYF.

J is TRBJ1-5 and V is TRBV24-1; D might be TRBD1 (5 bases). Germline CDR1 reads KGHDR; CDR2 reads SFDVKD. V shed 4 bases and J shed 3 bases, with 9 bases lying between them. This CDR3 comprises 14 residues. The CDR3 is CATSDDRFNQPQHF. DNA for the CDR3: TGTGCCACCAGTGACGACAGATTCAATCAGCCCCAGCATTTT.

The rearrangement joins TRBV28 to TRBJ1-5; 7 bases are shared with TRBD1. Germline V gene data show CDR1 as MDHEN and CDR2 as SYDVKM. This CDR3 is 13 amino acids long. The V gene end was trimmed by 11 bases and the J gene end by 5 bases; junction bases not matched to a gene: 9. CDR3 loop: CAGGTEGHQPQHF. CDR3 DNA: TGTGCCGGGGGGACAGAGGGTCATCAGCCCCAGCATTTT.

This clonotype was detected many times. The genes are TRBV12-3 or TRBV12-4 and TRBJ1-4; 9 bases fit TRBD1. The CDR3 runs 13 residues. V lost 5 bases, J lost 7 bases, and 2 bases stayed unmatched. CDR3 sequence: CASSGTGLEKLFF. The CDR3 nucleotides read TGTGCCAGCAGTGGGACAGGGCTTGAAAAACTGTTTTTT.

The chain uses TRBV13 and TRBJ2-1; D call uncertain. In germline, CDR1 is PRHDT, CDR2 FYEKMQ (reference sequence). There are 14 residues in the CDR3. Trimming pared 1 base from V and 4 bases from J, leaving 8 bases between. CDR3 in amino acids: CASSLDTEYNEQFF. The CDR3 DNA reads TGTGCCAGCAGCTTAGATACAGAATACAATGAGCAGTTCTTC.

This clonotype was picked up a small number of times. This chain connects TRBV3-1 to TRBJ2-3; no firm D call. Germline V CDR1 and CDR2: LGHDT, YNNKEL (reference sequence). Trimming took off 5 bases at V and 6 bases at J, with 12 bases between the two ends. The length of the CDR3 is 13 residues. Here the CDR3 reads CASSYRPDDTQYF. In DNA, the CDR3 is TGTGCCAGCAGCTATAGACCTGACGATACGCAGTATTTT.

This clonotype was seen more than once but under ten times. J is TRBJ1-3 and V is TRBV12-3 or TRBV12-4; 8 nucleotides align to TRBD1. The CDR3 is 18 amino acids. The junction had 13 bases not matched to a gene; V was cut back by 6 bases and J by 0 bases. The CDR3 loop reads CASSTFGTGYFSGNTIYF. Written as DNA, the CDR3 is TGTGCCAGCAGCACATTCGGGACAGGATATTTCTCTGGAAACACCATATATTTT.

J is TRBJ1-2 and V is TRBV6-1; tentatively, D is TRBD1 (6 bases). The CDR3 runs 14 residues. The germline CDR1 and CDR2 sequences are MNHNS and SASEGT. Between the trimmed V and J ends, which lost 7 bases and 7 bases, there was a span of 19 bases. DNA for the CDR3: TGTGCCAGCACCCAGACTGGGGGCGGTTTTGGCTACACCTTC. Translation gives CASTQTGGGFGYTF.

This rearrangement joins TRBV6-1 to TRBJ1-4, with a tentative D call TRBD1 (6 bases). With 6 bases removed from V and 5 bases from J, the gap between germline ends came to 13 bases. Germline-derived CDR1 and CDR2 are MNHNS and SASEGT. There are 14 residues in the CDR3. DNA for the CDR3: TGTGCCAGCAGGGGGGCATCGAAAAATGAAAAACTGTTTTTT. It translates to CASRGASKNEKLFF.

This clonotype turned up a few times. V gene TRBV27 combines with J gene TRBJ2-3; D is unresolved. Between the trimmed V and J ends, which lost 4 bases and 5 bases, there was a span of 7 bases. The CDR3 is 12 amino acids. Germline V gene lookup returns CDR1 MNHEY and CDR2 SMNVEV (reference sequence). The CDR3 spells CASSSTLDTQYF. The CDR3 nucleotides are TGTGCCAGCAGTTCCACGTTAGATACGCAGTATTTT.

This clonotype has more than one count but fewer than ten. J is TRBJ2-5 and V is TRBV6-9, with 7 nucleotides matching TRBD1. The CDR3 has 13 amino acids. J gave up 4 bases and V 1 base, and 0 bases lay outside the gene matches. Germline lookup yields CDR1 MNHGY and CDR2 SVAAGI. CDR3 in DNA: TGTGCCAGCAGTTATTACAGGGGAGAGACCCAGTACTTC. This gives the protein CASSYYRGETQYF.

The chain combines TRBV6-2 or TRBV6-3 with TRBJ2-1; 11 nucleotides match TRBD2. CDR3 length equals 15 residues. Germline V CDR1 and CDR2: MNHEY, SVGEGT. Trimming took 5 bases from V and 3 from J; bases not matched to a gene: 3. The CDR3 bases are TGTGCCAGCAGTGCTAGCGGGAGGAACTACAATGAGCAGTTCTTC. Translated, it gives CASSASGRNYNEQFF.

This clonotype has just a few counts. CDR3 in amino acids: CATSDSYNEQFF. The CDR3 DNA reads TGTGCCACCAGTGACTCCTACAATGAGCAGTTCTTC. The chain carries TRBV24-1 and TRBJ2-1, with unresolved D. Germline V gives CDR1 KGHDR, CDR2 SFDVKD. The CDR3 has 12 amino acids. Trimming removed 4 bases from V and 0 bases from J, with 0 bases in between.

This clonotype has ten or more counts. The chain joins TRBV28 to TRBJ1-2; D not resolved. V gave up 3 bases and J gave up 2 bases, with 16 bases separating them. Germline CDR1 is MDHEN and CDR2 is SYDVKM. The CDR3 covers 16 residues. In DNA form, the CDR3 reads TGTGCCAGCAGTTTTGAGTCTAGGGTCAGGAACTATGGCTACACCTTC. This gives the protein CASSFESRVRNYGYTF.

This rearrangement joins TRBV29-1 to TRBJ2-3; TRBD2 aligns across 11 bases. Germline CDR1 is SQVTM and CDR2 is ANQGSEA. J lost 6 bases, V lost 6 bases, and 11 bases had no gene match. The CDR3 totals 15 residues. This chain's CDR3 is CSVLNALAGVDTQYF. The CDR3 nucleotides read TGCAGCGTCCTCAATGCACTAGCGGGAGTCGATACGCAGTATTTT.

This chain connects TRBV2 to TRBJ2-1; the match to TRBD1 covers 7 bases. Losses at the gene ends were 6 bases for V and 0 bases for J; bases not matched to a gene: 8. Germline V gene sequence: CDR1 SNHLY, CDR2 FYNNEI. This CDR3 contains 16 residues. CDR3 sequence: CASSRQGASSYNEQFF. CDR3 coding DNA: TGTGCCAGCAGCAGACAGGGCGCGAGCTCCTACAATGAGCAGTTCTTC. Using reference TRBV2 and TRBJ2-1 for the parts outside the CDR3, the full variable domain is EPEVTQTPSHQVTQMGQEVILRCVPISNHLYFYWYRQILGQKVEFLVSFYNNEISEKSEIFDDQFSVERPDGSNFTLKIRSTKLEDSAMYFCASSRQGASSYNEQFFGPGTRLTVL.